The 18 T cell receptor beta chains below all came from one sample that was sequenced in a study of OX40 agonist ivuxolimab in advanced cancers. Some clones are missing from TCRdb's copy, which holds only in-frame ones; the method was immunoSEQ multiplex PCR. The sample shows roughly 35,000 clones, roughly four fifths of them seen only once. This specimen consisted of CD4+ or CD8+ T cells sorted from blood, obtained in a trial of the OX40 agonist ivuxolimab. These receptors originate from an adult with an advanced solid tumor such as melanoma, head and neck, liver or kidney cancer.

The J gene is TRBJ2-1, the V gene TRBV5-1; D may be TRBD1 (7 bases). Germline V gives CDR1 SGHRS, CDR2 YFSETQ. The CDR3 has 15 residues. Trimming took off 4 bases at V and 3 bases at J, with 14 bases between the two ends. This CDR3 reads CASSGGDRVYNEQFF. The CDR3 nucleotides read TGCGCCAGCAGCGGAGGGGACAGAGTCTACAATGAGCAGTTCTTC.

The chain links TRBV11-2 to TRBJ2-3; 7 bases line up with TRBD2. V lost 1 base and J lost 7; bases outside the gene matches: 11. Germline-derived CDR1 and CDR2 are SGHAT and FQNNGV. The CDR3 covers 16 residues. CDR3 DNA: TGTGCCAGCAGCTTAGGACTAGCTGGACTCACTCATACGCAGTATTTT. Translated, it gives CASSLGLAGLTHTQYF. The variable domain in full, completed from reference TRBV11-2 and TRBJ2-3, reads EAGVAQSPRYKIIEKRQSVAFWCNPISGHATLYWYQQILGQGPKLLIQFQNNGVVDDSQLPKDRFSAERLKGVDSTLKIQPAKLEDSAVYLCASSLGLAGLTHTQYFGPGTRLTVL.

The J gene is TRBJ2-2, the V gene TRBV5-8; D could derive from TRBD1 or TRBD2 (5 bases each). V was trimmed by 10 bases and J by 5 bases, leaving 18 bases between them. The germline CDR1 and CDR2 sequences are SGHTS and YDEGEE. The CDR3 runs 14 residues. The CDR3, as DNA: TGTGCCTTTAGACGGGGCCGCGATACCGGGGAGCTGTTTTTT. It translates to CAFRRGRDTGELFF.

The rearrangement uses TRBV7-6 and TRBJ2-7; 9 bases are a match to TRBD1. The CDR3 is 14 residues long. The trim removed 5 bases at V and 5 bases at J, leaving 7 bases unmatched. The germline V gene encodes CDR1 SGHVS and CDR2 FNYEAQ. The CDR3 reads CASSVRDRDHEQYF. The DNA of the CDR3 is TGTGCCAGCAGCGTCCGGGACAGGGACCACGAGCAGTACTTC. Full variable domain (outside the CDR3, taken from reference TRBV7-6 and TRBJ2-7): GAGVSQSPRYKVTKRGQDVALRCDPISGHVSLYWYRQALGQGPEFLTYFNYEAQQDKSGLPNDRFSAERPEGSISTLTIQRTEQRDSAMYRCASSVRDRDHEQYFGPGTRLTVT.

This clone has a handful of counts. The rearrangement joins TRBV5-6 to TRBJ2-2; D gene ambiguous. CDR1 is SGHDT, CDR2 YYEEEE, per germline. This CDR3 is built from 13 residues. The ends were cut back, 1 base at V and 7 bases at J, with 8 bases in the middle. CDR3 in DNA: TGTGCCAGCAGCTTGATAGGGATCGGGGAGCTGTTTTTT. Translation: CASSLIGIGELFF.

The chain is built from TRBV5-4 and TRBJ2-5; 10 bases fit TRBD1. The DNA end favors TRBJ2-7, so the J call may be wrong. Germline V lookup: CDR1 SGHNT, CDR2 YYREEE (reference sequence). This CDR3 contains 15 residues. CDR3 loop: CASSSAGTGVYEQYF. In DNA, the CDR3 is TGTGCCAGCAGCAGCGCCGGGACAGGGGTGTACGAGCAGTACTTC.

V is TRBV7-8 and J is TRBJ2-3; 7 bases are a match to TRBD1. The ends lost 3 bases at V and 6 bases at J; junction bases unmatched: 9. The length of the CDR3 is 15 residues. CDR1 and CDR2 from the germline V gene are SGHVS and FQNEAQ. The DNA of the CDR3 is TGTGCCAGCAGCTTGGTAACAGGGGTGGTTGATACGCAGTATTTT. Translating gives CASSLVTGVVDTQYF.

This chain joins TRBV6-1 and TRBJ2-5, with no clear D. The germline gives CDR1 MNHNS, CDR2 SASEGT. The CDR3 loop spans 10 amino acids. V lost 8 bases, J lost 5 bases, and 6 bases lay in between. CDR3 DNA sequence: TGTGCCAGCTTGCGGGAGACCCAGTACTTC. It yields the protein CASLRETQYF.

The CDR3 is CASSQDLSWGQGSEQYF. In nucleotides, the CDR3 is TGTGCCAGCAGCCAAGATCTTAGTTGGGGGCAGGGCTCCGAGCAGTACTTC. V usage is TRBV14 and J usage is TRBJ2-7; possible D gene TRBD1, 6 bases. V lost 0 bases and J lost 6, with 21 bases in between. Germline V gene sequence: CDR1 SGHDN, CDR2 FVKESK. This CDR3 has 17 amino acids.

The chain carries TRBV15 and TRBJ1-2; 7 bases are a match to TRBD1. The germline gives CDR1 LNHNV, CDR2 YYDKDF (reference sequence). Germline trimming cut 5 bases from V and 3 bases from J; bases unmatched to any gene: 3. This CDR3 region has 13 residues. CDR3 amino acids: CATSRQGDYGYTF. CDR3 nucleotide sequence: TGTGCCACCAGCCGCCAGGGGGACTATGGCTACACCTTC.

Here the CDR3 reads CASPPGQGFDEAFF. CDR3 sequence (DNA): TGTGCCAGCCCCCCGGGACAGGGCTTCGATGAAGCTTTCTTT. The chain recombines TRBV6-1 with TRBJ1-1; TRBD1 agrees at 9 bases. CDR1 is MNHNS, CDR2 SASEGT, per germline. The CDR3 covers 14 residues. V shed 8 bases, J shed 7 bases, and the junction held 11 bases outside the gene matches.

The chain is built from TRBV11-3 and TRBJ2-1; D gene ambiguous. This CDR3 is 14 amino acids long. The ends were cut back, 1 base at V and 7 bases at J, with 11 bases in the middle. From germline, CDR1 is SGHNT and CDR2 YENEEA. The CDR3 DNA reads as TGTGCCAGCAGCTTAGTCGGCAGGCTTAATGAGCAGTTCTTC. It yields the protein CASSLVGRLNEQFF.

V is TRBV27 and J is TRBJ2-2; D not resolved. This CDR3 has 12 residues. The V end lost 3 bases, the J end lost 7 bases, and 6 bases lay between the germline ends. Germline CDR1 MNHEY, CDR2 SMNVEV (reference sequence). In DNA, the CDR3 is TGTGCCAGCAGTTTTACCGTCGGGGAGCTGTTTTTT. This encodes CASSFTVGELFF.

This chain uses TRBV28 with TRBJ1-5; unclear D gene. V was cut by 7 bases and J by 4 bases, with 23 bases left in between. The germline gives CDR1 MDHEN, CDR2 SYDVKM. This CDR3 spans 17 amino acids. The CDR3 DNA follows: TGTGCCAGCACGCCAAATTTAGGGAGAGGCCAGAATCAGCCCCAGCATTTT. Encoded protein: CASTPNLGRGQNQPQHF.

The gene calls are TRBV5-1 and TRBJ2-7; the match to TRBD2 covers 11 bases. CDR1 and CDR2 from the germline V gene are SGHRS and YFSETQ. This CDR3 has 14 residues. V dropped 4 bases and J dropped 12; count of bases not matched to a gene: 12. The chain's CDR3 is CASSLASSGGHVYF. The CDR3 DNA sequence: TGCGCCAGCAGCCTAGCCTCTAGCGGGGGGCACGTGTACTTC.

The gene calls are TRBV19 and TRBJ1-2; D unresolved. Germline CDR1 is LNHDA and CDR2 is SQIVND (reference sequence). The CDR3 totals 15 residues. The V and J ends lost 8 bases and 2 bases respectively, with 18 bases between them. The CDR3 loop is CASGVLELQNYGYTF. The CDR3 DNA reads as TGTGCCAGTGGTGTATTGGAACTGCAAAACTATGGCTACACCTTC.

The rearrangement joins TRBV30 to TRBJ1-4; 9 positions agree with TRBD1. This CDR3 comprises 14 residues. Germline values: CDR1 GTSNPN, CDR2 SVGIG (reference sequence). V dropped 5 bases and J dropped 4; count of bases not matched to a gene: 5. The CDR3: CAWARTGVNEKLFF. In DNA form, the CDR3 reads TGTGCCTGGGCCCGGACAGGGGTTAATGAAAAACTGTTTTTT.

The rearrangement links TRBV18 to TRBJ1-3; 7 nucleotides agree with TRBD1. The CDR3 length is 14 residues. Germline CDR1 and CDR2: KGHSH and LQKENI. J lost 4 bases, V lost 3 bases, and 3 bases had no gene match. The CDR3 protein is CASSPLDRGNTIYF. The CDR3 DNA is TGTGCCAGCTCACCCTTGGACAGGGGAAACACCATATATTTT.